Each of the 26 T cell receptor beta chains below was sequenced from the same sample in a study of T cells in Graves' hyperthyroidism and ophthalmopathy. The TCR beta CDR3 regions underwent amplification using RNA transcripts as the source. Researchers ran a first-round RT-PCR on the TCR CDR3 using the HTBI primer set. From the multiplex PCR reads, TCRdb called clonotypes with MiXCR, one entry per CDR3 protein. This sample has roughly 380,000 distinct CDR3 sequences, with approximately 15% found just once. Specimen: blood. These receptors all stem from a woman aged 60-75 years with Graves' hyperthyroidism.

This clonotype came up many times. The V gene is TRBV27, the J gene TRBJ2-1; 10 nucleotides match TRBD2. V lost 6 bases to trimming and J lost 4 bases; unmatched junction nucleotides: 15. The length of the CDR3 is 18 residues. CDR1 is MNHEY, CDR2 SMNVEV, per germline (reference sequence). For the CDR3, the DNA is TGTGCCAGCAGACCCAGAGCGGGAGGGCCCACTCCATACAATGAGCAGTTCTTC. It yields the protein CASRPRAGGPTPYNEQFF.

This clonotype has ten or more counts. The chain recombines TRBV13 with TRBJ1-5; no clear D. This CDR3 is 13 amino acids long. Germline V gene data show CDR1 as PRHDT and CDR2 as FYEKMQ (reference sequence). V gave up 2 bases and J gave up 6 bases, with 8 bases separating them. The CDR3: CASSLMGAQPQHF. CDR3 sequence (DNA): TGTGCCAGCAGCTTAATGGGAGCTCAGCCCCAGCATTTT.

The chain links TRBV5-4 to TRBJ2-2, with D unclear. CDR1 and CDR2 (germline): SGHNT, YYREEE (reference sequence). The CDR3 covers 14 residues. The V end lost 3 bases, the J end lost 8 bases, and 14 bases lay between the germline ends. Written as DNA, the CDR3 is TGTGCCAGCAGCTCCCCCCCCCCCACAGGGGAGCTGTTTTTT. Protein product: CASSSPPPTGELFF. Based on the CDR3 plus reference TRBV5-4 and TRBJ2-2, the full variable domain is ETGVTQSPTHLIKTRGQQVTLRCSSQSGHNTVSWYQQALGQGPQFIFQYYREEENGRGNFPPRFSGLQFPNYSSELNVNALELDDSALYLCASSSPPPTGELFFGEGSRLTVL.

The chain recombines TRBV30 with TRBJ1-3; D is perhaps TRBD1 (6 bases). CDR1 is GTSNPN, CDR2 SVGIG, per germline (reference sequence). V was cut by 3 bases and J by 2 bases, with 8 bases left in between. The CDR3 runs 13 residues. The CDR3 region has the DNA TGTGCCTGGAGACGGGGGCCTGGAAACACCATATATTTT. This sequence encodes CAWRRGPGNTIYF.

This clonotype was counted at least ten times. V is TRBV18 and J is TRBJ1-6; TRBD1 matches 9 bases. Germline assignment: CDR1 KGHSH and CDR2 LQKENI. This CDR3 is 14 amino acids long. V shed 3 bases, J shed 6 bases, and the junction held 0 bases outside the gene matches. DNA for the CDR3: TGTGCCAGCTCACCGGACAGGGGTAATTCACCCCTCCACTTT. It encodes CASSPDRGNSPLHF. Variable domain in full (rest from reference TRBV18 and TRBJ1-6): NAGVMQNPRHLVRRRGQEARLRCSPMKGHSHVYWYRQLPEEGLKFMVYLQKENIIDESGMPKERFSAEFPKEGPSILRIQQVVRGDSAAYFCASSPDRGNSPLHFGNGTRLTVT.

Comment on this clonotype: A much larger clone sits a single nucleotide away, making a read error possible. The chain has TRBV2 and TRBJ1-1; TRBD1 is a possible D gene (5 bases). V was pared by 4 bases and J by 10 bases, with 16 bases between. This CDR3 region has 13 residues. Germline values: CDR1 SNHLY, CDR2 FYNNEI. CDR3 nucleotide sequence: TGTGCCAGCAGTGGAGCCAGGGAGGGAGGAGCTTTCTTT. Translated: CASSGAREGGAFF. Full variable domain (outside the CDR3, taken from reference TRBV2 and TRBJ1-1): EPEVTQTPSHQVTQMGQEVILRCVPISNHLYFYWYRQILGQKVEFLVSFYNNEISEKSEIFDDQFSVERPDGSNFTLKIRSTKLEDSAMYFCASSGAREGGAFFGQGTRLTVV.

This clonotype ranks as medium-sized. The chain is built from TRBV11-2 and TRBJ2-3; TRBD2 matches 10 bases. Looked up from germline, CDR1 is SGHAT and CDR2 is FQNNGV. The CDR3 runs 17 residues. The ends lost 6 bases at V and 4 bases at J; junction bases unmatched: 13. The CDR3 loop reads CASRGVVSSGSADTQYF. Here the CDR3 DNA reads TGTGCCAGCAGGGGCGTTGTATCTAGCGGGAGCGCAGATACGCAGTATTTT.

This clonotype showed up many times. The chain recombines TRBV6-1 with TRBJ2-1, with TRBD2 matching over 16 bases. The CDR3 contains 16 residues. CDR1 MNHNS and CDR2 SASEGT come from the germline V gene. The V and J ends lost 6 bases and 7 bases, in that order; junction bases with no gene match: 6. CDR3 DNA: TGTGCCAGCAGACGAGGGACTAGCGGGAGGGCAAATGAGCAGTTCTTC. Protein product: CASRRGTSGRANEQFF.

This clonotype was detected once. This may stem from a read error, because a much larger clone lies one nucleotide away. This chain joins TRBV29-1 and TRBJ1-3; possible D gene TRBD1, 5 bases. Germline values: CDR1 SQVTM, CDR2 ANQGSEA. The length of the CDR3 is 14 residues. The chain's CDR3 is CSAVETVSGSTIYF. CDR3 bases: TGCAGCGCAGTCGAGACAGTATCTGGAAGCACCATATATTTT.

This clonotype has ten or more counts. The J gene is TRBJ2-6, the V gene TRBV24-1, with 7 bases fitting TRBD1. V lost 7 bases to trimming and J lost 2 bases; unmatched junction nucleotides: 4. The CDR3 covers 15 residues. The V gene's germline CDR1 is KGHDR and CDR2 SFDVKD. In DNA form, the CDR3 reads TGTGCCACCAGCGGAACAGGGGCTGGGGCCAACGTCCTGACTTTC. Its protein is CATSGTGAGANVLTF.

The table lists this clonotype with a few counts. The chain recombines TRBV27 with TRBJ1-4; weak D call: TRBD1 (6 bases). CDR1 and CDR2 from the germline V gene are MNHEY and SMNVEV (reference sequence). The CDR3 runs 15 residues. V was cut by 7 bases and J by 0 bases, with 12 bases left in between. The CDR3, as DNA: TGTGCCAGCACCCCCGGGACACCAACTAATGAAAAACTGTTTTTT. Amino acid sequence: CASTPGTPTNEKLFF.

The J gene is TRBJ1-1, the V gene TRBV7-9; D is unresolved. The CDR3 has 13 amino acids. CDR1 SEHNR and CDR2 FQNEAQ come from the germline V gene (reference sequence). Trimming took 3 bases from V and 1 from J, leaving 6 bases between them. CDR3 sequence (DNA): TGTGCCAGCAGCTTTAGGGCGAACACTGAAGCTTTCTTT. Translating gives CASSFRANTEAFF.

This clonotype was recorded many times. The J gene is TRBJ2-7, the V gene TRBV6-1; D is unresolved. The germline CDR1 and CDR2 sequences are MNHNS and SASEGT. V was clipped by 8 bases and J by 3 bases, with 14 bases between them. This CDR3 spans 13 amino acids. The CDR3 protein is CASSLATNYEQYF. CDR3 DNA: TGTGCCAGCTCGTTGGCAACCAACTACGAGCAGTACTTC.

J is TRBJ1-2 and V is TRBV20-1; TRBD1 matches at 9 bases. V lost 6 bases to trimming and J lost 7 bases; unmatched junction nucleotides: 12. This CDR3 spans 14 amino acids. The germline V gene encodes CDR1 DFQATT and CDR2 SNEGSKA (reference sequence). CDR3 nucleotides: TGCAGTGCCTTTGATACAGGGGGCGGGTCTGGCTACACCTTC. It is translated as CSAFDTGGGSGYTF.

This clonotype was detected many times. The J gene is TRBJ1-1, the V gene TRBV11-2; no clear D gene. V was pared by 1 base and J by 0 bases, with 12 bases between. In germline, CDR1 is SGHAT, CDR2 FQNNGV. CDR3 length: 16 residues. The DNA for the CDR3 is TGTGCCAGCAGCTTAGTCCCGGGGAGGGTGAACACTGAAGCTTTCTTT. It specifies CASSLVPGRVNTEAFF.

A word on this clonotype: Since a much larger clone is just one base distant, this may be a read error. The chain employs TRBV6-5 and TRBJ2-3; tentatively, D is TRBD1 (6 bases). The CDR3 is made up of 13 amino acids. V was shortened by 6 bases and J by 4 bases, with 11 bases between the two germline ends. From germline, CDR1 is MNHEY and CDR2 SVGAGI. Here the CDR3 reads CASRAPGADTQYF. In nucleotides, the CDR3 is TGTGCCAGCAGGGCCCCAGGGGCAGATACGCAGTATTTT.

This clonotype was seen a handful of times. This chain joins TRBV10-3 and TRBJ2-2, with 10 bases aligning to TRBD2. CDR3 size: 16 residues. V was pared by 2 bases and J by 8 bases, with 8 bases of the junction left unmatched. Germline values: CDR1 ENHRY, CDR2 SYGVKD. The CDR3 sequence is CAISERLAGAGGELFF. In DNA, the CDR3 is TGTGCCATCAGTGAGCGGCTAGCGGGAGCTGGTGGGGAGCTGTTTTTT.

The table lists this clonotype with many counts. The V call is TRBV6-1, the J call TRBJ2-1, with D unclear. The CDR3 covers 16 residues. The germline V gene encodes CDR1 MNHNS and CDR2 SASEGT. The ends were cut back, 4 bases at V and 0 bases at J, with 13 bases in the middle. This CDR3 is CASSVELLFSYNEQFF. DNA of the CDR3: TGTGCCAGCAGTGTCGAACTTCTGTTCTCCTACAATGAGCAGTTCTTC.

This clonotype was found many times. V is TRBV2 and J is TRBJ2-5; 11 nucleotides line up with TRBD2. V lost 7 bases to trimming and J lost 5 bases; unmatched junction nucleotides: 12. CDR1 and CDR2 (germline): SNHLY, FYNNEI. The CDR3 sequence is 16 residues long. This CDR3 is CASTPDSGRARETQYF. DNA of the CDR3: TGTGCCAGCACTCCAGATAGCGGGAGGGCCAGGGAGACCCAGTACTTC. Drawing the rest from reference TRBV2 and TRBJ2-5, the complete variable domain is EPEVTQTPSHQVTQMGQEVILRCVPISNHLYFYWYRQILGQKVEFLVSFYNNEISEKSEIFDDQFSVERPDGSNFTLKIRSTKLEDSAMYFCASTPDSGRARETQYFGPGTRLLVL.

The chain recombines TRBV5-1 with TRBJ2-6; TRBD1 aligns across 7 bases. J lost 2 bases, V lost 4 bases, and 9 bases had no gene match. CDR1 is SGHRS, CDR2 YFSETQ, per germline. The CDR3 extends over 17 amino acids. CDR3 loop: CASSRDRLRAGANVLTF. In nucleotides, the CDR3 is TGCGCCAGCAGCCGGGACAGACTTCGTGCTGGGGCCAACGTCCTGACTTTC.

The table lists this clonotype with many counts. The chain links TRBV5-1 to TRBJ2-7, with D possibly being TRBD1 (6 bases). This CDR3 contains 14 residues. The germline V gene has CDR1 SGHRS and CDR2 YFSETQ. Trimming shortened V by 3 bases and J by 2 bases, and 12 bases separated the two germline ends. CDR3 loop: CASSSGARTYEQYF. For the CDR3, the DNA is TGCGCCAGCAGCTCAGGGGCCCGGACCTACGAGCAGTACTTC.

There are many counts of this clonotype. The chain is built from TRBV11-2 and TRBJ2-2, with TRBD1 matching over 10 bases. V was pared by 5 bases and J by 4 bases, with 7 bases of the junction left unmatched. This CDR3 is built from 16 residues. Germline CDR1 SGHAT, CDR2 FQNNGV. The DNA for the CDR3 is TGTGCCAGCAGCCTGACAGGGGGCAGGAGCACCGGGGAGCTGTTTTTT. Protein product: CASSLTGGRSTGELFF.

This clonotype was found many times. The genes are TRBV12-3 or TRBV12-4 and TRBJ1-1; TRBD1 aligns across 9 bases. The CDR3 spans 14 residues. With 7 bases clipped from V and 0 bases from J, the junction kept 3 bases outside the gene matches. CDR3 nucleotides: TGTGCCAGCACAGGGACAGGGATGAACACTGAAGCTTTCTTT. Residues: CASTGTGMNTEAFF.

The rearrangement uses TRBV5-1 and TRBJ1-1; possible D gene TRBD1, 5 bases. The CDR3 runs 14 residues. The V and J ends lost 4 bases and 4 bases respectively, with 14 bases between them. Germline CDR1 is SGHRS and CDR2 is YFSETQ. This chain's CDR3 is CASSPGTWGTEAFF. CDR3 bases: TGCGCCAGCAGCCCCGGGACCTGGGGCACTGAAGCTTTCTTT. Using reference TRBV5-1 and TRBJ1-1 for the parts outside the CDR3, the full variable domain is KAGVTQTPRYLIKTRGQQVTLSCSPISGHRSVSWYQQTPGQGLQFLFEYFSETQRNKGNFPGRFSGRQFSNSRSEMNVSTLELGDSALYLCASSPGTWGTEAFFGQGTRLTVV.

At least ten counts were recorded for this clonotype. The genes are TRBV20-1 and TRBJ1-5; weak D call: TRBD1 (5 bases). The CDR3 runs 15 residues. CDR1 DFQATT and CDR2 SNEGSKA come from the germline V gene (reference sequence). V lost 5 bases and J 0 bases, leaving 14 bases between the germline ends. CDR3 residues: CSALMGLSSNQPQHF. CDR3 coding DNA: TGCAGTGCTCTAATGGGGCTGTCTAGCAATCAGCCCCAGCATTTT.

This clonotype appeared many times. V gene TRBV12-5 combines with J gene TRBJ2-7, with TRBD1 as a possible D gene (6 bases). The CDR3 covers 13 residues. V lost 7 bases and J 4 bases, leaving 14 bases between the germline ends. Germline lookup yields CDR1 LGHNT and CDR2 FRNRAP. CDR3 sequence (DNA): TGTGCTAGTGTTCTAACAGGGTCTTACGAGCAGTACTTC. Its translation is CASVLTGSYEQYF.